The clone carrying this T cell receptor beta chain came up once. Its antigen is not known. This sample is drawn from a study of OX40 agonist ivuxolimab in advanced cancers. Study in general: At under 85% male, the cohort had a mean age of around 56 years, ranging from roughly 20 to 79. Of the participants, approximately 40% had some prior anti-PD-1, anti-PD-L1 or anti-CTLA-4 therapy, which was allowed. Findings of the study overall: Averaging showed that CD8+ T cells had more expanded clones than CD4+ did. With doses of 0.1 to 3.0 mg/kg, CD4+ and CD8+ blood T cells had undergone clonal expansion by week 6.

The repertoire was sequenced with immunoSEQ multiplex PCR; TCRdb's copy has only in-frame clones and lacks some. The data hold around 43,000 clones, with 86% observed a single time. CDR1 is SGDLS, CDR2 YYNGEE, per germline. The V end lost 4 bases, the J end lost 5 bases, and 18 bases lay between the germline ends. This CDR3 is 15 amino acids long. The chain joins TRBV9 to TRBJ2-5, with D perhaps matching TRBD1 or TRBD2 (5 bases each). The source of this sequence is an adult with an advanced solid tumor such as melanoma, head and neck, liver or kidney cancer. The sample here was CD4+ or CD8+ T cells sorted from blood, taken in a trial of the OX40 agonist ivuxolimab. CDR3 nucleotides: TGTGCCAGCAGCTGGCGAGGGACGCCAGGCGAGACCCAGTACTTC. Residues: CASSWRGTPGETQYF.